This passage covers 6 T cell receptor beta chains from one sample sequenced in a study of cytomegalovirus exposure and HLA in healthy donors (dated by TCRdb to 2016 to 2017). Library prep was done by the immunoSEQ multiplex PCR assay. For the multiplex PCR, a mixture combining 60 forward primers for TCR Vbeta segments and 13 reverse primers for TCR Jbeta segments was used. Imported from immuneACCESS, the table was reduced by TCRdb to in-frame sequences with V and J called. These copies leave out some clones; in studies compared against another copy, an unresolved V gene accounts for under half, and the cause of the remainder is not known. This sample's table contains around 140,000 clones. Clones ranked in the top ten supply roughly 1.6% of the sample. Sequencing was performed on PBMCs. These TCRs come from a woman between 40 and 50 years old in good health and CMV-seronegative.

This chain links TRBV28 with TRBJ1-5, with 8 bases aligning to TRBD1. Looked up from germline, CDR1 is MDHEN and CDR2 is SYDVKM. The CDR3 contains 15 residues. Trimming at V came to 3 bases and at J to 1 base, leaving 2 bases not matched to a gene. In DNA form, the CDR3 reads TGTGCCAGCAGTTTCAGACAGGGGAGCAATCAGCCCCAGCATTTT. It codes for CASSFRQGSNQPQHF.

The chain employs TRBV9 and TRBJ1-1; 9 bases match TRBD1. The CDR3 spans 16 residues. J lost 2 bases, V lost 3 bases, and 8 bases had no gene match. Germline CDR1 is SGDLS and CDR2 is YYNGEE. The CDR3 reads CASSGTGGPANTEAFF. In DNA form, the CDR3 reads TGTGCCAGCAGCGGCACAGGGGGCCCTGCAAACACTGAAGCTTTCTTT.

CDR3 DNA sequence: TGTGCCAGCAGCCACGCGGGGGTAGGATATGGCTACACCTTC. Protein: CASSHAGVGYGYTF. The V gene is TRBV7-9, the J gene TRBJ1-2, with a weak D call TRBD1 (5 bases). The CDR3 has 14 amino acids. Trimming took 5 bases from V and 5 from J, leaving 15 bases between them. CDR1 SEHNR and CDR2 FQNEAQ come from the germline V gene (reference sequence).

V and J are TRBV4-3 and TRBJ1-2; the match to TRBD1 covers 9 bases. The CDR3 sequence is 16 residues long. Germline CDR1 LGHNA, CDR2 YSLEER. J lost 7 bases, V lost 1 base, and 10 bases had no gene match. In DNA form, the CDR3 reads TGCGCCAGCAGCCAAGTCCGCCCTACAGGGGGCCGTGGCTACACCTTC. This gives the protein CASSQVRPTGGRGYTF.

The CDR3 nucleotides are TGCGCCAGCAGCCGCACAACAGGGGGCTATGAGCAGTTCTTC. Amino acids: CASSRTTGGYEQFF. V is TRBV4-1 and J is TRBJ2-1, with TRBD1 identical over 9 bases. Germline V gene lookup returns CDR1 MGHRA and CDR2 YSYEKL. This CDR3 is built from 14 residues. V was pared by 4 bases and J by 8 bases, with 6 bases of the junction left unmatched.

J is TRBJ1-5 and V is TRBV28; TRBD1 is a possible D gene (6 bases). CDR3 size: 16 residues. CDR1 is MDHEN, CDR2 SYDVKM, per germline. V lost 4 bases and J 0 bases, leaving 13 bases between the germline ends. The CDR3 here is CASSSRGSYSNQPQHF. CDR3 in DNA: TGTGCCAGCAGTTCGAGGGGGAGCTATAGCAATCAGCCCCAGCATTTT. Full variable domain (outside the CDR3, taken from reference TRBV28 and TRBJ1-5): DVKVTQSSRYLVKRTGEKVFLECVQDMDHENMFWYRQDPGLGLRLIYFSYDVKMKEKGDIPEGYSVSREKKERFSLILESASTNQTSMYLCASSSRGSYSNQPQHFGDGTRLSIL.